This T cell receptor beta chain stems from a study of blood T cell repertoires in COVID-19. The length of the CDR3 is 14 residues. Germline lookup yields CDR1 LGHDT and CDR2 YNNKEL (reference sequence). V was clipped by 6 bases and J by 8 bases, with 16 bases between them. Using immunoSEQ multiplex PCR, the repertoire was profiled, and TCRdb retains in-frame clones only, with some absent. The sample has approximately 220,000 clones, roughly 80% seen once. Sample: peripheral blood. The rearrangement links TRBV3-1 (or the pseudogene TRBV3-2) to TRBJ1-4; D might be TRBD1 (6 bases). This clonotype was obtained from an older woman with acute or convalescent COVID-19. DNA of the CDR3: TGTGCCAGCAGACAGACAGGAGCGCAAGAAAAACTGTTTTTT. It encodes CASRQTGAQEKLFF.